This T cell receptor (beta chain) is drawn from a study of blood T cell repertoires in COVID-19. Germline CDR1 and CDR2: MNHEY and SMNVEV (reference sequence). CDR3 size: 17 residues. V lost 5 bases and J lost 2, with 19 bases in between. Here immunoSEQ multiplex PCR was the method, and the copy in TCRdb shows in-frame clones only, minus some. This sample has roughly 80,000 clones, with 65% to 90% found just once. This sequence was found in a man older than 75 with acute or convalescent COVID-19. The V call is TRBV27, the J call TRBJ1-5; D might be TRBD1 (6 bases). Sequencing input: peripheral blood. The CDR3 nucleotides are TGTGCCAGCAGTCGAGGGGGGGGACACCCCGGCAATCAGCCCCAGCATTTT. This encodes CASSRGGGHPGNQPQHF.